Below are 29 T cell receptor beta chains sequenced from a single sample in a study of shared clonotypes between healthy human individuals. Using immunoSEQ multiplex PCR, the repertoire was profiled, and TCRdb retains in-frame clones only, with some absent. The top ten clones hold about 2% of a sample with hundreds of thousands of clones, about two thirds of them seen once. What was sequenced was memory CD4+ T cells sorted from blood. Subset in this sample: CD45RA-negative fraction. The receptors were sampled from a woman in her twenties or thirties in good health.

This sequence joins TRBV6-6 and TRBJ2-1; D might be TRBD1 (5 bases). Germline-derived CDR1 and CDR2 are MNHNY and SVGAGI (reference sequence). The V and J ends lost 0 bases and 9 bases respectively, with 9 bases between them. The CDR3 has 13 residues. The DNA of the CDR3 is TGTGCCAGCAGTTACTCAGGGGCGGCTGAGCAGTTCTTC. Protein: CASSYSGAAEQFF.

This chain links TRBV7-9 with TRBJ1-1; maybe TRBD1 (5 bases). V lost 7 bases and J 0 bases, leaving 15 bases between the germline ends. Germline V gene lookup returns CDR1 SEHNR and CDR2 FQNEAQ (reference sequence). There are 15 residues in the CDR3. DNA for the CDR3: TGTGCCAGCACCCAGACAGTTTTGGTGAACACTGAAGCTTTCTTT. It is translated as CASTQTVLVNTEAFF. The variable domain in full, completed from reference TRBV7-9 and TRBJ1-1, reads DTGVSQNPRHKITKRGQNVTFRCDPISEHNRLYWYRQTLGQGPEFLTYFQNEAQLEKSRLLSDRFSAERPKGSFSTLEIQRTEQGDSAMYLCASTQTVLVNTEAFFGQGTRLTVV.

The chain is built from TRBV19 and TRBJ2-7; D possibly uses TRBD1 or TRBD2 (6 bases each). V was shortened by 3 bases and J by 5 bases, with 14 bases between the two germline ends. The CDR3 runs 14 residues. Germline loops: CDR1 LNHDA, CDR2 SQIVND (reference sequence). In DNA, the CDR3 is TGTGCCAGTAGTATCCTGGGGGGCATCCACGAGCAGTACTTC. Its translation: CASSILGGIHEQYF.

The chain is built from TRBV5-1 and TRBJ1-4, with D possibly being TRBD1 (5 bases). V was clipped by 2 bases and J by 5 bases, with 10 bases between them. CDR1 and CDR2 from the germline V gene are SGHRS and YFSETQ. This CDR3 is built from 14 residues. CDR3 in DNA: TGCGCCAGCAGCTTTTTCGGGGCGAATGAAAAACTGTTTTTT. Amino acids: CASSFFGANEKLFF.

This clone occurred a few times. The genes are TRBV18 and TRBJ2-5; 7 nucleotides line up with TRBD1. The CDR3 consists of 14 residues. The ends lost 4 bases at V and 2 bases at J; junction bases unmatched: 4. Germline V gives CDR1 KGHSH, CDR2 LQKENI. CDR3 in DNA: TGTGCCAGCTCACGTGGACAGGAGCAAGAGACCCAGTACTTC. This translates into CASSRGQEQETQYF.

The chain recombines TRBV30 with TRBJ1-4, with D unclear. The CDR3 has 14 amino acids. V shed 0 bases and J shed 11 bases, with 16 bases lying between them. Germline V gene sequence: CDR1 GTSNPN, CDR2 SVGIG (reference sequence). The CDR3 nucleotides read TGTGCCTGGAGTGTAGGAGGAGGTGAGGAGAAACTGTTTTTT. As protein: CAWSVGGGEEKLFF.

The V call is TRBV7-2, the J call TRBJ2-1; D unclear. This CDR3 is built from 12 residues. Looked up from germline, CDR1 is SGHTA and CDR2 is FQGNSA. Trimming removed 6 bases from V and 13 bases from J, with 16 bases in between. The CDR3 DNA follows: TGTGCCAGCAGTCAGGCGGTGTCTGTCCAGTTCTTC. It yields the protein CASSQAVSVQFF.

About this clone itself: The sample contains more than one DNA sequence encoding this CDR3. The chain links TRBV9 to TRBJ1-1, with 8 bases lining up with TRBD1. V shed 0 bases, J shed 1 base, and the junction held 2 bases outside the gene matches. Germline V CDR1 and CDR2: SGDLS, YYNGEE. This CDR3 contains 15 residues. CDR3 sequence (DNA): TGTGCCAGCAGCGTAGTCGGACAGGGGAACACTGAAGCTTTCTTT. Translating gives CASSVVGQGNTEAFF.

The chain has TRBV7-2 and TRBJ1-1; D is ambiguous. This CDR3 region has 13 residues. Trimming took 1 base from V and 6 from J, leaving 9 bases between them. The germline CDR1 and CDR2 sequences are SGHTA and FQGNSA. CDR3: CASSLVTRAEAFF. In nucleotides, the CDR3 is TGTGCCAGCAGCTTAGTTACAAGGGCTGAAGCTTTCTTT.

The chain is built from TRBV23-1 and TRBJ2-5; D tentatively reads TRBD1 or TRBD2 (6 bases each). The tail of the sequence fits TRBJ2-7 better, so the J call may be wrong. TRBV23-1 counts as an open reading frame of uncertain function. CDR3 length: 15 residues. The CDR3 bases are TGCGCCGGAGGGGGACCGCGGGTGTTTCCCTACGAGCAGTACTTC. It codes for CAGGGPRVFPYEQYF.

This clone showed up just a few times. As DNA, the CDR3 is TGTGCCAGCAGTGAAAATCGCCAGAGACAGTACTTC. Translation: CASSENRQRQYF. The rearrangement uses TRBV2 and TRBJ2-7; no reliable D call. The CDR3 contains 12 residues. Germline V gene sequence: CDR1 SNHLY, CDR2 FYNNEI. Trimming took 2 bases from V and 10 from J, leaving 12 bases between them.

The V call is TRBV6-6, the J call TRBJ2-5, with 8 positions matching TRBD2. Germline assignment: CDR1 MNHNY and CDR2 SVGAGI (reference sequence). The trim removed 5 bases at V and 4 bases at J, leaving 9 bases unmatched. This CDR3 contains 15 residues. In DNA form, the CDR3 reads TGTGCCAGCAGTCCAGGGAGCGGGAGACGAGAGACCCAGTACTTC. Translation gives CASSPGSGRRETQYF.

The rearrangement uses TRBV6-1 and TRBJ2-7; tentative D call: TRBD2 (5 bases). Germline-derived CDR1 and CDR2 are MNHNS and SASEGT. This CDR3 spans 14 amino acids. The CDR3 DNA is TGTGCTACCACCTTTCGGAGAGGGAACTACGAGCAGTACTTC. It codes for CATTFRRGNYEQYF.

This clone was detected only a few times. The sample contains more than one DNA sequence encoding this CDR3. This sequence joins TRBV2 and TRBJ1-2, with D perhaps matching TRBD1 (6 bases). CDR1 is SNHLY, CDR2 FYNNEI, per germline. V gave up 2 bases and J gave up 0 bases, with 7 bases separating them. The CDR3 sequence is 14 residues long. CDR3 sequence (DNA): TGTGCCAGCAGTGAAAGGGGGTCTAACTATGGCTACACCTTC. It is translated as CASSERGSNYGYTF. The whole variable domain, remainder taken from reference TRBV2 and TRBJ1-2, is EPEVTQTPSHQVTQMGQEVILRCVPISNHLYFYWYRQILGQKVEFLVSFYNNEISEKSEIFDDQFSVERPDGSNFTLKIRSTKLEDSAMYFCASSERGSNYGYTFGSGTRLTVV.

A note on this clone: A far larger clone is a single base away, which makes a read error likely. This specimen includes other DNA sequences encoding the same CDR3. CDR3 region: CASSRSAGGYEQYF. The CDR3 DNA reads as TGTGCCAGCAGCCGATCAGCGGGGGGCTACGAGCAGTACTTC. This sequence joins TRBV11-1 and TRBJ2-7; 9 nucleotides match TRBD2. The trim removed 5 bases at V and 3 bases at J, leaving 5 bases unmatched. This CDR3 spans 14 amino acids. The germline CDR1 and CDR2 sequences are SGHAT and FQDESV (reference sequence).

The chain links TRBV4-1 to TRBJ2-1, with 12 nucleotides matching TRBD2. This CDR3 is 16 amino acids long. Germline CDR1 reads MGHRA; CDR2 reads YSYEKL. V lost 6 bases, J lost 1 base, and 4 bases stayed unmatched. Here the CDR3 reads CASSYGTSGSYNEQFF. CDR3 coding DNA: TGCGCCAGCAGTTATGGGACTAGCGGGTCCTACAATGAGCAGTTCTTC.

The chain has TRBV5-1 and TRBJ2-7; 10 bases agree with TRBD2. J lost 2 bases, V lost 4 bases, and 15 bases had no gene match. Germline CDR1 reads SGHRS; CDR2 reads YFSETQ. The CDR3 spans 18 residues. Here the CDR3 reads CASSRLSGALAGAYEQYF. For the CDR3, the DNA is TGCGCCAGCAGCCGGCTCAGCGGGGCTCTAGCGGGGGCCTACGAGCAGTACTTC. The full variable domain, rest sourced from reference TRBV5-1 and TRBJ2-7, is KAGVTQTPRYLIKTRGQQVTLSCSPISGHRSVSWYQQTPGQGLQFLFEYFSETQRNKGNFPGRFSGRQFSNSRSEMNVSTLELGDSALYLCASSRLSGALAGAYEQYFGPGTRLTVT.

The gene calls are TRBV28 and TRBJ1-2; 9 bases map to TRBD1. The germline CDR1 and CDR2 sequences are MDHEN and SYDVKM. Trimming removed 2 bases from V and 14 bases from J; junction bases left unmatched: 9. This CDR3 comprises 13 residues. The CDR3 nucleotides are TGTGCCAGCAGTTTAGGGATCCACAGGGGGCGGACCTTC. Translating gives CASSLGIHRGRTF.

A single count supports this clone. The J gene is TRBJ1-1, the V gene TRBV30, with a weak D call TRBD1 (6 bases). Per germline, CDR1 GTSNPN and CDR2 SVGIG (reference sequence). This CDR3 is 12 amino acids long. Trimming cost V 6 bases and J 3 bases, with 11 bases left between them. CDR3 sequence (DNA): TGTGCCTGCAGGGGAGGGGACACTGAAGCTTTCTTT. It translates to CACRGGDTEAFF.

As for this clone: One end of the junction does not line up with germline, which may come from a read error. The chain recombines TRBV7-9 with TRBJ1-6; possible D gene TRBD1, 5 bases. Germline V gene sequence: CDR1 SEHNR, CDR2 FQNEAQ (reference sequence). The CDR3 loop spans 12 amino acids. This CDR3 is CASSLGDSPLHF. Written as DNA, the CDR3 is TGTGCCAGCAGTTTAGGGGATTCACCCCTCCACTTT.

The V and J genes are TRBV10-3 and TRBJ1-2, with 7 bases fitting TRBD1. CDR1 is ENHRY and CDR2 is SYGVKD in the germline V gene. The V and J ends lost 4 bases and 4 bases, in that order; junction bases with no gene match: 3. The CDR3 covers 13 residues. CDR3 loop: CAISGTGPYGYTF. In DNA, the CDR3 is TGTGCCATCAGTGGGACAGGACCCTATGGCTACACCTTC.

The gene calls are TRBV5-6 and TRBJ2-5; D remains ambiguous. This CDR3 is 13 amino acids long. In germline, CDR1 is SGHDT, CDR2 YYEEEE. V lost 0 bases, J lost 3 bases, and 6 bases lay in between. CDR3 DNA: TGTGCCAGCAGCTTGGTTGTAAAAGAGACCCAGTACTTC. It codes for CASSLVVKETQYF. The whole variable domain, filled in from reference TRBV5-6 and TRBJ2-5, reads DAGVTQSPTHLIKTRGQQVTLRCSPKSGHDTVSWYQQALGQGPQFIFQYYEEEERQRGNFPDRFSGHQFPNYSSELNVNALLLGDSALYLCASSLVVKETQYFGPGTRLLVL.

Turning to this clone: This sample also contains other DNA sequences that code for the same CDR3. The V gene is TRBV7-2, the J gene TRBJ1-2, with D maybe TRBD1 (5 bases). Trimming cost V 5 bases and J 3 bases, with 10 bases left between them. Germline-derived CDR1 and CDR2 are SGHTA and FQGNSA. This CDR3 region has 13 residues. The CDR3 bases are TGTGCCAGCAGCAGACAGCGGGACTATGGCTACACCTTC. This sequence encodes CASSRQRDYGYTF.

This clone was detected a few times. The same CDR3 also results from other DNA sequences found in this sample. In DNA, the CDR3 is TGTGCCAGCAGTTCAGGGGTAGGCAATCAGCCCCAGCATTTT. This translates into CASSSGVGNQPQHF. The chain is built from TRBV27 and TRBJ1-5, with D perhaps TRBD1 (6 bases). Trimming shortened V by 4 bases and J by 2 bases, and 9 bases separated the two germline ends. CDR1 is MNHEY and CDR2 is SMNVEV in the germline V gene (reference sequence). This CDR3 spans 14 amino acids.

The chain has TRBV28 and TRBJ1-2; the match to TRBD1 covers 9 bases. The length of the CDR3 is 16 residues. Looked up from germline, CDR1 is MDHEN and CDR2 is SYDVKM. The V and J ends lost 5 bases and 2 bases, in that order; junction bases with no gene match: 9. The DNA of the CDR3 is TGTGCCAGCAGTGCAACCGGGACAGGGCAGAACTATGGCTACACCTTC. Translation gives CASSATGTGQNYGYTF.

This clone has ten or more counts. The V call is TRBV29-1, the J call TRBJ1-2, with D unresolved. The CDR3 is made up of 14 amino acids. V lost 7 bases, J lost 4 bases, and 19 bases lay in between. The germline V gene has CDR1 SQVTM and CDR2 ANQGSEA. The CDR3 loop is CSATSVGPSYGYTF. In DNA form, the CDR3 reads TGCAGCGCCACCAGTGTTGGACCGAGCTATGGCTACACCTTC. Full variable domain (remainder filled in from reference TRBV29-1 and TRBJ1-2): SAVISQKPSRDICQRGTSLTIQCQVDSQVTMMFWYRQQPGQSLTLIATANQGSEATYESGFVIDKFPISRPNLTFSTLTVSNMSPEDSSIYLCSATSVGPSYGYTFGSGTRLTVV.

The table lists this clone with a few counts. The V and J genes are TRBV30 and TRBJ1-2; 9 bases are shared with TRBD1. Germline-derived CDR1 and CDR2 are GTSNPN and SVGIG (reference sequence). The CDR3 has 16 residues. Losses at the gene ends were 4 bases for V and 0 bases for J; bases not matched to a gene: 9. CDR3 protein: CAWIQPGTGSNYGYTF. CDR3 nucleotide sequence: TGTGCCTGGATACAGCCCGGGACAGGGTCTAACTATGGCTACACCTTC. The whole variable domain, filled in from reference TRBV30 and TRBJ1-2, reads SQTIHQWPATLVQPVGSPLSLECTVEGTSNPNLYWYRQAAGRGLQLLFYSVGIGQISSEVPQNLSASRPQDRQFILSSKKLLLSDSGFYLCAWIQPGTGSNYGYTFGSGTRLTVV.

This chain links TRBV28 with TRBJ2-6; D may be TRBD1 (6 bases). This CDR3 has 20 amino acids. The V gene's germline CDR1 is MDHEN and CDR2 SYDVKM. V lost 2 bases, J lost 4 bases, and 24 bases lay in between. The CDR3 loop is CASSLLVTTFQGSGANVLTF. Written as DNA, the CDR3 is TGTGCCAGCAGTTTACTGGTAACCACCTTTCAGGGGTCCGGGGCCAACGTCCTGACTTTC. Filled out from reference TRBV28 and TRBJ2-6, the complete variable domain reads DVKVTQSSRYLVKRTGEKVFLECVQDMDHENMFWYRQDPGLGLRLIYFSYDVKMKEKGDIPEGYSVSREKKERFSLILESASTNQTSMYLCASSLLVTTFQGSGANVLTFGAGSRLTVL.

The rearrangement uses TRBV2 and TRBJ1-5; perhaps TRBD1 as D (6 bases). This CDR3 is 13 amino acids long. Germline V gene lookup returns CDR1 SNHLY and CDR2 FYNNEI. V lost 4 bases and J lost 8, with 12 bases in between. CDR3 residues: CASSAGGGEPQHF. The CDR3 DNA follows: TGTGCCAGCAGTGCGGGGGGCGGGGAGCCCCAGCATTTT.